Sequencing of this TCR beta chain was carried out in a study of T-cell memory formation after mild COVID-19. Study-level results: There was a balanced CD4/CD8 profile in clones contracting day 15 to 85, and later expanders leaned CD4+.

V was clipped by 2 bases and J by 3 bases; unmatched bases: 5. Germline lookup yields CDR1 SEHNR and CDR2 FQNEAQ (reference sequence). The CDR3 runs 15 residues. MiXCR, applied by TCRdb to the 5' RACE reads, yields one record per CDR3 protein. The table has 390,000 or so distinct CDR3 sequences, 16% seen once; the top ten hold roughly 21%. This clonotype was counted a few times. Antigen unknown. The V gene is TRBV7-9, the J gene TRBJ2-3, with TRBD1 matching 7 bases. This receptor was identified in a man younger than 35 who had mild COVID-19 (a few samples of this study predate the infection). Cell type and time point are not known. The sample taken for sequencing was PBMCs or a T cell subset sorted from them (not recorded which). The CDR3 loop is CASSLLDRDTDTQYF. As DNA, the CDR3 is TGTGCCAGCAGCTTACTCGACAGGGATACAGATACGCAGTATTTT.